Below, 2 T cell receptor beta chains from the same sample are listed, as sequenced in a study of blood T cell repertoires in COVID-19. Some clones are missing from TCRdb's copy, which holds only in-frame ones; the method was immunoSEQ multiplex PCR. The table includes around 380,000 clones, around 87% detected once. The sample comprised PBMCs or T cells enriched from blood (not recorded which). All receptors come from a man aged 30 to 39 who had recovered from COVID-19.

The CDR3: CASSQDSEGAGDTQYF. The CDR3 bases are TGTGCCAGCAGCCAAGATTCCGAGGGGGCAGGGGATACGCAGTATTTT. This chain connects TRBV4-2 to TRBJ2-3; 7 bases are a match to TRBD1. The germline V gene encodes CDR1 LGHNA and CDR2 YNFKEQ. The CDR3 has 16 residues. Germline trimming cut 0 bases from V and 6 bases from J; bases unmatched to any gene: 9.

The V call is TRBV19, the J call TRBJ1-5; TRBD1 is a possible D gene (6 bases). The CDR3 has 16 amino acids. V gave up 6 bases and J gave up 0 bases, with 15 bases separating them. CDR1 and CDR2 from the germline V gene are LNHDA and SQIVND (reference sequence). The DNA of the CDR3 is TGTGCCAGTAGGACAAGGGACACCAATAGCAATCAGCCCCAGCATTTT. Translated: CASRTRDTNSNQPQHF.